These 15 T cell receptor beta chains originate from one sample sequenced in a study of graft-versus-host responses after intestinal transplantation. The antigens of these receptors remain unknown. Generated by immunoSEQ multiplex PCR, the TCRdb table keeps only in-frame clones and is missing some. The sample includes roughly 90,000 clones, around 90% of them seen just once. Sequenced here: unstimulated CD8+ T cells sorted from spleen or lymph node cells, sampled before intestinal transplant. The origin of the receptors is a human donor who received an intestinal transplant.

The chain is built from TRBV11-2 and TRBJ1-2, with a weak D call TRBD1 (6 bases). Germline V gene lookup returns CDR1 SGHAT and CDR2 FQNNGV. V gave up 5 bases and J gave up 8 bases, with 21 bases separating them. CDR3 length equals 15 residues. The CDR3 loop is CASSLLYGGIEGYTF. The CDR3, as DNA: TGTGCCAGCAGCCTACTCTATGGGGGCATAGAAGGCTACACCTTC.

The CDR3 spells CASSSGGVSSTDTQYF. The CDR3 DNA sequence: TGTGCCAGCAGCTCAGGCGGGGTTTCGAGCACAGATACGCAGTATTTT. The chain carries TRBV13 and TRBJ2-3, with a possible D match to TRBD2 (6 bases). The CDR3 spans 16 residues. The germline CDR1 and CDR2 sequences are PRHDT and FYEKMQ (reference sequence). V lost 4 bases and J 0 bases, leaving 14 bases between the germline ends.

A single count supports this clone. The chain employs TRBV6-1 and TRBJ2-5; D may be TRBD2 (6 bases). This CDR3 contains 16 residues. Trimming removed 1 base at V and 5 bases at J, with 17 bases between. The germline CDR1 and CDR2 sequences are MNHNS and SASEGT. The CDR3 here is CASSEEDGAGWETQYF. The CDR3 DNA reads TGTGCCAGCAGTGAAGAGGATGGGGCGGGGTGGGAGACCCAGTACTTC.

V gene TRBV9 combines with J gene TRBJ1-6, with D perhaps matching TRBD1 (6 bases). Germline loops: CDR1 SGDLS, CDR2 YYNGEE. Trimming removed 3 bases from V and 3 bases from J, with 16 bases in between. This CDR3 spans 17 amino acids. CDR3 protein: CASSGIQGLNYNSPLHF. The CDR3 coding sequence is TGTGCCAGCAGCGGAATACAGGGATTGAACTATAATTCACCCCTCCACTTT.

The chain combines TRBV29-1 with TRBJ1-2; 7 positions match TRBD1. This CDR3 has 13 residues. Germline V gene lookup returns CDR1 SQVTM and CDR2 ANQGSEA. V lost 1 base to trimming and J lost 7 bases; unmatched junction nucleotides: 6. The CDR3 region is CSVEAGGGSGYTF. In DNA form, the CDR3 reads TGCAGCGTTGAAGCAGGGGGAGGCTCTGGCTACACCTTC.

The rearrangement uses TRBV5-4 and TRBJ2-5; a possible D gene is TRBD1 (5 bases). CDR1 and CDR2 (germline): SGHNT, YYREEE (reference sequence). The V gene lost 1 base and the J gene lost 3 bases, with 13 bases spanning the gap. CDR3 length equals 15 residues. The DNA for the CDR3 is TGTGCCAGCAGCTTGTGGTGGGTCAGGGAAGAGACCCAGTACTTC. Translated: CASSLWWVREETQYF.

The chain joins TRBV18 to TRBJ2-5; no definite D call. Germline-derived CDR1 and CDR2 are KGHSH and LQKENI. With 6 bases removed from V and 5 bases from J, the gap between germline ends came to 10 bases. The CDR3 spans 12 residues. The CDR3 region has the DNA TGTGCCAGCTCTCCAATAAGGGAGACCCAGTACTTC. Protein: CASSPIRETQYF.

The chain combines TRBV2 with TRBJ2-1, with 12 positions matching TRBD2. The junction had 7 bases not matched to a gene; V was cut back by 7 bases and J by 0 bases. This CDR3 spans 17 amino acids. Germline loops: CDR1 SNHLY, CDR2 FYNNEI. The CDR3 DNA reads TGTGCCAGCATACGACTAGCGGGGGCGTTCTCCTACAATGAGCAGTTCTTC. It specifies CASIRLAGAFSYNEQFF.

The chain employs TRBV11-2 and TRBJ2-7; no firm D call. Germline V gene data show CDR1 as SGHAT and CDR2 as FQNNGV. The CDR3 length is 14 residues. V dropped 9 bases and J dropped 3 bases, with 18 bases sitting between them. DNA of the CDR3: TGTGCCAGTTTATCGTGGGAAGCTTTCTACGAGCAGTACTTC. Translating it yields CASLSWEAFYEQYF. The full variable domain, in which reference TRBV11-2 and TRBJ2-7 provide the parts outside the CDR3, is EAGVAQSPRYKIIEKRQSVAFWCNPISGHATLYWYQQILGQGPKLLIQFQNNGVVDDSQLPKDRFSAERLKGVDSTLKIQPAKLEDSAVYLCASLSWEAFYEQYFGPGTRLTVT.

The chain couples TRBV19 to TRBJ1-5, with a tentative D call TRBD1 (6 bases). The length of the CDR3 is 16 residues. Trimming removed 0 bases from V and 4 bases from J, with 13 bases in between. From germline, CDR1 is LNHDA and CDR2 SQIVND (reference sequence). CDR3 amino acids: CASSIERGTPNQPQHF. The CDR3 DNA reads TGTGCCAGTAGTATAGAGCGAGGGACACCTAATCAGCCCCAGCATTTT.

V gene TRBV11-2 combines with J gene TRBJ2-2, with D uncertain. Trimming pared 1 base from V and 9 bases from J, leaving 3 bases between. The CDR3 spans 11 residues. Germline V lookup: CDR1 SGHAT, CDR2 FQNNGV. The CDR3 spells CASSLGRELFF. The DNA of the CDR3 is TGTGCCAGCAGCTTAGGCAGGGAGCTGTTTTTT. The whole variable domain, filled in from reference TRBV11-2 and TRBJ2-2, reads EAGVAQSPRYKIIEKRQSVAFWCNPISGHATLYWYQQILGQGPKLLIQFQNNGVVDDSQLPKDRFSAERLKGVDSTLKIQPAKLEDSAVYLCASSLGRELFFGEGSRLTVL.

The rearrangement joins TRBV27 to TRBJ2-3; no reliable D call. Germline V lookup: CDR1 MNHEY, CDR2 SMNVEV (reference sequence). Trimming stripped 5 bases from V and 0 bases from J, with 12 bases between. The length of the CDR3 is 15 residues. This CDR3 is CASSPWTGSTDTQYF. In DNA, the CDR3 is TGTGCCAGCAGTCCCTGGACCGGTAGCACAGATACGCAGTATTTT.

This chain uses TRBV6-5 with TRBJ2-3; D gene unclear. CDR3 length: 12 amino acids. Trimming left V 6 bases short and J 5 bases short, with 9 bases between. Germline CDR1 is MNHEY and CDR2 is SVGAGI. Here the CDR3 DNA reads TGTGCCAGCAGAGAAGACCGAGATACGCAGTATTTT. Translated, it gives CASREDRDTQYF.

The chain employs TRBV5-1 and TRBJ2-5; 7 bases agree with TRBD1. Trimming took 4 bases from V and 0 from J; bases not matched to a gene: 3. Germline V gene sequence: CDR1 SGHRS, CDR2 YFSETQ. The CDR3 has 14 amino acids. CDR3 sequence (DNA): TGCGCCAGCAGCCTAGGACAGGACCAAGAGACCCAGTACTTC. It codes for CASSLGQDQETQYF.

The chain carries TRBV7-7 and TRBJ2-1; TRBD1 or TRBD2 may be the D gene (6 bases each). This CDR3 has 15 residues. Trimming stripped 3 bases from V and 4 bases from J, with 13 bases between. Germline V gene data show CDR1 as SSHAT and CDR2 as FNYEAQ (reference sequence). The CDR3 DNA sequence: TGTGCCAGCAGCTTTCAAGAGGGGGGTTACAATGAGCAGTTCTTC. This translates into CASSFQEGGYNEQFF.